The 3 T cell receptor beta chains presented below share a single source sample, sequenced in a study of T cells in Graves' hyperthyroidism and ophthalmopathy. Amplified TCR beta CDR3 regions came from RNA transcripts. Researchers ran a first-round RT-PCR on the TCR CDR3 using the HTBI primer set. TCRdb re-called the multiplex PCR reads through MiXCR, storing one row per CDR3 protein. The sample records around 610,000 distinct CDR3 sequences, over 12% being singletons. Specimen: blood. These receptor sequences come from a woman between 40 and 55 years old with Graves' ophthalmopathy.

The CDR3 reads CATSDVTGTGNYGYTF. The CDR3 DNA follows: TGTGCCACCAGTGATGTTACCGGGACAGGGAACTATGGCTACACCTTC. The chain has TRBV24-1 and TRBJ1-2; 9 positions match TRBD1. The CDR3 runs to 16 residues. The ends lost 3 bases at V and 2 bases at J; junction bases unmatched: 6. The germline V gene encodes CDR1 KGHDR and CDR2 SFDVKD.

This clonotype was seen many times. V and J are TRBV29-1 and TRBJ2-7; D is ambiguous. Trimming left V 2 bases short and J 3 bases short, with 5 bases between. From germline, CDR1 is SQVTM and CDR2 ANQGSEA. The CDR3 is made up of 11 amino acids. CDR3 in amino acids: CSVELGYEQYF. Written as DNA, the CDR3 is TGCAGCGTTGAATTAGGCTACGAGCAGTACTTC.

This clonotype was counted many times. This chain uses TRBV5-6 with TRBJ2-7, with unresolved D. The CDR3 has 12 residues. V was trimmed by 2 bases and J by 6 bases, leaving 9 bases between them. CDR1 is SGHDT, CDR2 YYEEEE, per germline. The CDR3 nucleotides read TGTGCCAGCAGCTTTGTATCGGCCGAGCAGTACTTC. It translates to CASSFVSAEQYF.